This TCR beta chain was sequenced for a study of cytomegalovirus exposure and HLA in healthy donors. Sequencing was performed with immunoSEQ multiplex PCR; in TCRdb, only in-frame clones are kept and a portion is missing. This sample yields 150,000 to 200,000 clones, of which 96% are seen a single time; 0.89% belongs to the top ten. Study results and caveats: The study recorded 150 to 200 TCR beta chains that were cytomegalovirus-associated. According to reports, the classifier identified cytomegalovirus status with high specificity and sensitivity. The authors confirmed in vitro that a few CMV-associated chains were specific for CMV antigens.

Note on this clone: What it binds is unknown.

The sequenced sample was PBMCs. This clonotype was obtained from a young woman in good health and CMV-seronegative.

As DNA, the CDR3 is TGTGCCAGCAGTGAGACAGGACTTTCACCCACCTACGAGCAGTACTTC. As protein: CASSETGLSPTYEQYF. The rearrangement joins TRBV2 to TRBJ2-7; a possible D gene is TRBD1 (6 bases). The CDR3 runs to 16 residues. Germline V gene sequence: CDR1 SNHLY, CDR2 FYNNEI. V was clipped by 3 bases and J by 2 bases, with 17 bases between them.